Listed below are T cell receptor beta chains from one sample, sequenced in a study of T cell responses to AZD1222 COVID-19 vaccine. Measured with immunoSEQ multiplex PCR; TCRdb has only the in-frame clones, and not every one. The sample lists almost 55,000 clones; under 90% were seen once. Sample: peripheral blood, taken on day 0 of AZD1222 vaccination. The receptors shown here come from an adult in good health. The CDR3 runs from the conserved cysteine through the conserved F or W. D genes are given only for firm matches. Size values are once, few and many counts, or a class for expanded clones, and some rows have none.

-,TRBJ2-7,TRBV5-1,-,TGCGCCAGCAGCCGGTCCGCGGCCACCTCTTATGAGCAGTACTTC,CASSRSAATSYEQYF
few,TRBJ1-2,TRBV23-1,-,TGCGCCAGTCCCTTTCTGGCGGGAGTTCTTGGCTACACCTTC,CASPFLAGVLGYTF
-,TRBJ2-1,TRBV6-5,-,TGTGCCAGCATAATGGGGGGAGGATCCTACAATGAGCAGTTCTTC,CASIMGGGSYNEQFF
once,TRBJ2-7,TRBV5-1,TRBD2,TGCGCCAGCGCTAAGCGGGAGGGCTCCTACGAGCAGTACTTC,CASAKREGSYEQYF
-,TRBJ2-1,TRBV10-1,-,TGCGCCAGCAGCGCTAGGGGGACTGAGCAGTTCTTC,CASSARGTEQFF
once,TRBJ2-7,TRBV27,TRBD1,TGTGCCAGCAGACAGGGGGTGGCATCCTACGAGCAGTACTTC,CASRQGVASYEQYF
-,TRBJ2-2,TRBV6-2/TRBV6-3,-,TGTGCCAGCAGCTTGGGGGGGGCTTACACCGGGGAGCTGTTTTTT,CASSLGGAYTGELFF
-,TRBJ2-2,TRBV24-1,-,TGTGCCACCAGTGATCGCCAGGAGGCAGGGTTAAACACCGGGGAGCTGTTTTTT,CATSDRQEAGLNTGELFF
-,TRBJ1-1,TRBV28,-,TGTGCCAGCAGTCTGACAGGTTCGACTGAAGCTTTCTTT,CASSLTGSTEAFF
-,TRBJ2-7,TRBV28,-,TGTGCCAGCACCAGCGCACTCTCCTACGAGCAGTACTTC,CASTSALSYEQYF
-,TRBJ1-6,TRBV14,-,TGTGCCAGCAGCCAAGACTTAATCAGGGGACTCCTCCACTTT,CASSQDLIRGLLHF
-,TRBJ1-2,TRBV19,TRBD1,TGTGCCAGTAGTATACAGGGGGCGAAGAGGGGCTACACCTTC,CASSIQGAKRGYTF
-,TRBJ1-1,TRBV28,-,TGTGCCAGCAGTTTGCTGGGGGGCAACACTGAAGCTTTCTTT,CASSLLGGNTEAFF
once,TRBJ1-1,TRBV7-8,-,TGTGCCAGCAACCTCATAGGGGGGACCACTGAAGCTTTCTTT,CASNLIGGTTEAFF
-,TRBJ2-7,TRBV6-5,-,TGTGCCAGCAGTTACTCGATTGCCTACTCCTACGAGCAGTACTTC,CASSYSIAYSYEQYF
-,TRBJ2-7,TRBV5-6,TRBD2,TGTGCCAGCAGCTTGCCGGGGGGCGAGCAGTACTTC,CASSLPGGEQYF
-,TRBJ1-6,TRBV7-2,-,TGTGCCAGCAGCTTAAGGAAGAGCCCCTATAATTCACCCCTCCACTTT,CASSLRKSPYNSPLHF
-,TRBJ2-7,TRBV9,TRBD1,TGTGCCAGCAGCGGGCAGGGGGCATACGAGCAGTACTTC,CASSGQGAYEQYF
few,TRBJ1-1,TRBV6-2/TRBV6-3,-,TGTGCCAGCAGTTACGAGAGGGGGTTGAACACTGAAGCTTTCTTT,CASSYERGLNTEAFF
-,TRBJ2-3,TRBV7-3,TRBD2,TGTGCCAGCAGCTTAAGGCCTAGCGGGGGGACAGATACGCAGTATTTT,CASSLRPSGGTDTQYF
-,TRBJ1-1,TRBV7-2,-,TGTGCCAGCAGCTTTCACGATAGGGGTATAGCTTTCTTT,CASSFHDRGIAFF
-,TRBJ1-5,TRBV2,-,TGTGCCAGCAAGGACACAAATAGCAATCAGCCCCAGCATTTT,CASKDTNSNQPQHF
-,TRBJ1-6,TRBV3-1/TRBV3-2,-,TGTGCCAGCAGCCAAGGGCGACAGTATAATTCACCCCTCCACTTT,CASSQGRQYNSPLHF
-,TRBJ2-5,TRBV7-2,TRBD2,TGTGCCAGCAGCTTAGATGGTAGCGGGGGGAAGACCCAGTACTTC,CASSLDGSGGKTQYF
-,TRBJ1-6,TRBV27,TRBD1,TGTGCCAGCAGTTCCCCGGACAGGGACAAACCCCTCCACTTT,CASSSPDRDKPLHF
-,TRBJ2-7,TRBV6-5,TRBD2,TGTGCCAGCAGTTACACCGGGAGGGGGGCGGGCGAGCAGTACTTC,CASSYTGRGAGEQYF
-,TRBJ2-7,TRBV6-6,-,TGTGCCAGCAGTTACCAGGGACACTACGAGCAGTACTTC,CASSYQGHYEQYF
-,TRBJ1-5,TRBV5-5,-,TGTGCCAGCAGCTTAGGGCTGGGGACTTTGCCCCAGCATTTT,CASSLGLGTLPQHF
-,TRBJ1-2,TRBV25-1,TRBD1,TGTGCCAGCAGTGGGGGGGACAGCCTCGCTAACTATGGCTACACCTTC,CASSGGDSLANYGYTF
once,TRBJ1-1,TRBV2,TRBD1,TGTGCCAGCAGTGGCTTCGCCGCAGGGGGCACTGAAGCTTTCTTT,CASSGFAAGGTEAFF
-,TRBJ1-4,TRBV7-9,-,TGTGCCAGCAGCACTCGACAGGAGACTAATGAAAAACTGTTTTTT,CASSTRQETNEKLFF
-,TRBJ2-5,TRBV4-2,TRBD2,TGTGCCAGCAGCCGGGGGGGACGAGAGTTGTGGGAGACCCAGTACTTC,CASSRGGRELWETQYF
few,TRBJ2-1,TRBV19,-,TGTGCCAGTAGTAGACAAACTACGGTTGTGGGCCGCAGGAATGAGCAGTTCTTC,CASSRQTTVVGRRNEQFF
-,TRBJ2-2,TRBV3-1/TRBV3-2,-,TGTGCCAGCAGCCAAGATTCGTCCCTAGCGAACACCGGGGAGCTGTTTTTT,CASSQDSSLANTGELFF
-,TRBJ1-2,TRBV2,TRBD1,TGTGCCAGCAGTGGAAGAGTGACAGGGGGCGACTATGGCTACACCTTC,CASSGRVTGGDYGYTF